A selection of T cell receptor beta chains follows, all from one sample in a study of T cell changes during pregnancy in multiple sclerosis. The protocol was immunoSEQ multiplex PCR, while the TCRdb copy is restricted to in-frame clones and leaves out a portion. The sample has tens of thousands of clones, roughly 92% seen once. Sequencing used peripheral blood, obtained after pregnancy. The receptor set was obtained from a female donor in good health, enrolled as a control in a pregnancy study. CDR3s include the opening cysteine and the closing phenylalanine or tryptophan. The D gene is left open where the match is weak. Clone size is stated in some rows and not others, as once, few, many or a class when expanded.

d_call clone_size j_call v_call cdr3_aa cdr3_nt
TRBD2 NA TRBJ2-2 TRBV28 CASSFPGLGNTGELFF TGTGCCAGCAGTTTTCCGGGACTAGGGAACACCGGGGAGCTGTTTTTT
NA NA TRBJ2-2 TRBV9 CASSVGQGSSRTGELFF TGTGCCAGCAGCGTAGGCCAGGGGTCCAGTCGGACCGGGGAGCTGTTTTTT
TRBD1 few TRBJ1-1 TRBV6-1 CASSSGTGGTEAFF TGTGCCAGCAGTTCCGGGACAGGGGGGACTGAAGCTTTCTTT
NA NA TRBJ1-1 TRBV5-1 CASSLGDMNTEAFF TGCGCCAGCAGCTTGGGGGACATGAACACTGAAGCTTTCTTT
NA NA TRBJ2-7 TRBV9 CASSPGTGYYEQYF TGTGCCAGCAGCCCGGGGACTGGATACTACGAGCAGTACTTC
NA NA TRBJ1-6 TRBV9 CASSVEIPGEGSPLHF TGTGCCAGCAGCGTAGAAATCCCAGGTGAAGGTTCACCCCTCCACTTT
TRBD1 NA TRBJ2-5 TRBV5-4 CASSLGGRGTETQYF TGTGCCAGCAGCTTGGGAGGCAGGGGGACGGAGACCCAGTACTTC
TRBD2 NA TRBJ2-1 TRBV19 CASRRETSVPIMGGDTSGDNEQFF TGTGCCAGTAGAAGAGAGACTAGCGTCCCTATCATGGGTGGGGATACATCGGGAGACAATGAGCAGTTCTTC
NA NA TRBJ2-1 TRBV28 CASTPRPGVYGSYNEQFF TGTGCCAGCACCCCCCGGCCAGGGGTATATGGCTCCTACAATGAGCAGTTCTTC
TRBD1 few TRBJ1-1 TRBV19 CATHPGTGGHMNTEAFF TGTGCCACTCACCCCGGGACAGGGGGCCATATGAACACTGAAGCTTTCTTT
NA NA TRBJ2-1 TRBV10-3 CAILGGEPYNEQFF TGTGCCATCTTAGGGGGAGAACCCTACAATGAGCAGTTCTTC
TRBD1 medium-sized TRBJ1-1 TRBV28 CASSFAGGTENTEAFF TGTGCCAGCAGTTTTGCAGGAGGGACAGAGAACACTGAAGCTTTCTTT
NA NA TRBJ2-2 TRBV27 CASSVTGSGELFF TGTGCCAGCAGTGTAACAGGATCCGGGGAGCTGTTTTTT
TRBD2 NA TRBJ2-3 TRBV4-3 CASSDWTSGPNTQYF TGCGCCAGCAGCGATTGGACTAGCGGCCCAAATACGCAGTATTTT
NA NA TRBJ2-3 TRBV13 CASSGGTQGDRADTQYF TGTGCCAGCAGCGGGGGGACCCAGGGGGATAGGGCAGATACGCAGTATTTT
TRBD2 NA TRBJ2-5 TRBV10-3 CAISGPSGGAGETQYF TGTGCCATCAGTGGTCCTAGCGGGGGTGCAGGGGAGACCCAGTACTTC
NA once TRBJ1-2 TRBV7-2 CASSLTRVGGYTF TGTGCCAGCAGCTTAACTAGGGTTGGGGGCTACACCTTC
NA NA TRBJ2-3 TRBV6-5 CASSYFGGGGSDTQYF TGTGCCAGCAGTTACTTTGGAGGGGGCGGTTCGGATACGCAGTATTTT
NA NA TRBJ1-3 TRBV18 CASSPIQGGSSGNTIYF TGTGCCAGCTCACCAATCCAAGGAGGAAGCTCTGGAAACACCATATATTTT
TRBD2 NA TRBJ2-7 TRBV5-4 CASSFSPSSGRSYEQYF TGTGCCAGCAGCTTTTCCCCCTCTAGCGGGAGATCCTACGAGCAGTACTTC
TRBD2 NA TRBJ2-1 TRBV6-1 CASSETSGENEQFF TGTGCCAGCAGTGAGACTAGCGGCGAGAATGAGCAGTTCTTC
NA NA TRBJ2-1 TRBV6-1 CASSEFSGNEQFF TGTGCCAGCAGTGAATTTTCAGGGAATGAGCAGTTCTTC
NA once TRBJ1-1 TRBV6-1 CASRDWTAEEAFF TGTGCCAGCAGGGACTGGACCGCCGAGGAAGCTTTCTTT
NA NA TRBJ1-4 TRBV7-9 CASTSGGRRNEKLFF TGTGCCAGCACCTCGGGGGGCAGGCGTAATGAAAAACTGTTTTTT
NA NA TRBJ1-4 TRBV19 CATSLADVNEKLFF TGTGCCACCTCCTTAGCGGACGTAAACGAAAAACTGTTTTTT
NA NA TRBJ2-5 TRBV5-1 CASSPNTIETQYF TGCGCCAGCAGCCCTAATACCATAGAGACCCAGTACTTC
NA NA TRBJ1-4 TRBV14 CASSQVPVNEKLFF TGTGCCAGCAGCCAAGTACCGGTAAATGAAAAACTGTTTTTT
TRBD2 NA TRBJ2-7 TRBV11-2 CASSVVAGGPLYEQYF TGTGCCAGCAGCGTGGTAGCGGGGGGGCCCCTCTACGAGCAGTACTTC
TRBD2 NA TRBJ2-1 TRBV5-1 CASSLAYPGLESNEQFF TGCGCCAGCAGCTTGGCCTATCCGGGACTAGAGTCCAATGAGCAGTTCTTC
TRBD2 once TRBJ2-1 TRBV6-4 CASSEGTSGVNEQFF TGTGCCAGCAGTGAAGGGACTAGCGGGGTCAATGAGCAGTTCTTC
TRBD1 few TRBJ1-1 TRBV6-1 CASSETPDRAEAFF TGTGCCAGCTCAGAAACCCCGGACAGGGCTGAAGCTTTCTTT
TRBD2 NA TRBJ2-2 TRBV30 CAWRLAGAPGSTGELFF TGTGCCTGGAGACTAGCGGGAGCCCCGGGGAGCACCGGGGAGCTGTTTTTT
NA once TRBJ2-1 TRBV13 CASSPRGWGDHNEQFF TGTGCCAGCAGCCCCCGAGGCTGGGGGGACCACAATGAGCAGTTCTTC
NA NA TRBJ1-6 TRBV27 CASSFERASYNSPLHF TGTGCCAGCAGTTTTGAGAGGGCCTCCTATAATTCACCCCTCCACTTT
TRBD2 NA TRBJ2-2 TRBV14 CASSPSGTNTGELFF TGTGCCAGCAGCCCAAGCGGGACGAACACCGGGGAGCTGTTTTTT
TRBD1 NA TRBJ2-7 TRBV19 CASTGQGSSYEQYF TGTGCCAGTACTGGACAGGGATCGAGCTACGAGCAGTACTTC
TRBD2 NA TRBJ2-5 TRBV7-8 CASSLGTSVPGGTQYF TGTGCCAGCAGCCTCGGGACTAGCGTTCCCGGCGGGACCCAGTACTTC
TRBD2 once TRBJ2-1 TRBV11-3 CASSFTSGGNREQFF TGTGCCAGCAGCTTTACTAGCGGGGGGAATCGGGAGCAGTTCTTC
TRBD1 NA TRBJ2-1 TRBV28 CASSMYRGRNPNEQFF TGTGCCAGCAGTATGTACAGGGGGCGTAATCCCAATGAGCAGTTCTTC
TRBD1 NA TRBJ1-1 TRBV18 CASSPDPGQGVPEAFF TGTGCCAGCTCACCAGATCCGGGACAGGGGGTGCCTGAAGCTTTCTTT
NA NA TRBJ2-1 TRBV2 CASSPAGAGANEQFF TGTGCCAGCAGTCCTGCGGGGGCTGGGGCGAATGAGCAGTTCTTC
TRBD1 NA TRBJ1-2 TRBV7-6 CASSLRTGGTYGYTF TGTGCCAGCAGCCTCCGGACAGGGGGCACCTATGGCTACACCTTC
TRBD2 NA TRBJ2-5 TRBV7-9 CASSPPLSGSSETQYF TGTGCCAGCAGCCCCCCCCTAAGCGGGAGTTCTGAGACCCAGTACTTC
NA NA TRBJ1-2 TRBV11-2 CASSPWRAANYGYTF TGTGCCAGCAGCCCGTGGAGAGCGGCTAACTATGGCTACACCTTC
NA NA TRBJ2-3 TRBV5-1 CASSPSLVDTQYF TGCGCCAGCAGCCCCTCACTAGTAGATACGCAGTATTTT
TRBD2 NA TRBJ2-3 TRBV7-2 CASSSGLAGGPGTDTQYF TGTGCCAGCAGCTCGGGACTAGCGGGGGGGCCGGGCACAGATACGCAGTATTTT
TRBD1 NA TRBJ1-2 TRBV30 CAWSRTGALYGYTF TGTGCCTGGAGTAGGACAGGGGCCCTCTATGGCTACACCTTC
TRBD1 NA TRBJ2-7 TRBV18 CASSSRTGNSYEQYF TGTGCCAGCTCATCGAGGACAGGGAACTCCTACGAGCAGTACTTC
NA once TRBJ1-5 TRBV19 CASRDYPGHGNQPQHF TGTGCCAGTAGAGACTATCCGGGACACGGCAATCAGCCCCAGCATTTT
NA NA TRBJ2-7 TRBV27 CASTTAPFYEQYF TGTGCCAGCACGACAGCTCCCTTCTACGAGCAGTACTTC
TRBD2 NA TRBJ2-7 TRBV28 CASSDRLAGVYEQYF TGTGCCAGCAGCGACAGACTAGCGGGAGTCTACGAGCAGTACTTC
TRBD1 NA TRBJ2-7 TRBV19 CASRQGPVYEQYF TGTGCCAGTAGACAGGGGCCGGTCTACGAGCAGTACTTC
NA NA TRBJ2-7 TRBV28 CASSLWRGGASYEQYF TGTGCCAGCAGTTTATGGCGAGGGGGGGCCTCCTACGAGCAGTACTTC